What follows are 11 T cell receptor beta chains derived from one specimen sequenced in a study of blood T cell repertoires in COVID-19. Only in-frame clones appear in the TCRdb table, and some are missing; sequencing was by immunoSEQ multiplex PCR. The sample has 250,000 to 350,000 clones, under 85% seen once. The specimen sequenced was peripheral blood. The receptors come from a human donor with COVID-19, enrolled during active disease. The donor label of this sample is uncertain.

The chain combines TRBV7-3 with TRBJ2-5; 7 positions match TRBD1. CDR3 size: 15 residues. V was pared by 5 bases and J by 2 bases, with 8 bases of the junction left unmatched. Germline CDR1 is SGHTA and CDR2 is FQGTGA. CDR3 DNA sequence: TGTGCCAGCAGCCCAACAGGGGTCCCACAAGAGACCCAGTACTTC. Translation: CASSPTGVPQETQYF.

V usage is TRBV19 and J usage is TRBJ2-3; D is perhaps TRBD1 (6 bases). The length of the CDR3 is 15 residues. Deletions cut 6 bases from V and 1 base from J, with 14 bases between. Germline CDR1 reads LNHDA; CDR2 reads SQIVND (reference sequence). The CDR3, as DNA: TGTGCCAGTAGATTTCGGGCAGGGGGCACAGATACGCAGTATTTT. Amino acids: CASRFRAGGTDTQYF. The full variable domain, in which reference TRBV19 and TRBJ2-3 provide the parts outside the CDR3, is DGGITQSPKYLFRKEGQNVTLSCEQNLNHDAMYWYRQDPGQGLRLIYYSQIVNDFQKGDIAEGYSVSREKKESFPLTVTSAQKNPTAFYLCASRFRAGGTDTQYFGPGTRLTVL.

The rearrangement joins TRBV2 to TRBJ2-1; D is possibly TRBD2 (5 bases). Germline V gene data show CDR1 as SNHLY and CDR2 as FYNNEI. The CDR3 consists of 12 residues. Between the trimmed V and J ends, which lost 6 bases and 8 bases, there was a span of 11 bases. The CDR3 coding sequence is TGTGCCAGCAGACAACTCGGGGATGAGCAGTTCTTC. Residues: CASRQLGDEQFF.

This clone was picked up one time. This sequence joins TRBV30 and TRBJ1-1, with TRBD1 as a possible D gene (6 bases). In germline, CDR1 is GTSNPN, CDR2 SVGIG (reference sequence). The V gene lost 1 base and the J gene lost 11 bases, with 11 bases spanning the gap. This CDR3 spans 11 amino acids. The CDR3 spells CAWSAGGAAFF. The CDR3, as DNA: TGTGCCTGGAGTGCGGGGGGGGCCGCTTTCTTT.

This chain connects TRBV28 to TRBJ1-1, with 8 positions matching TRBD1. Germline V CDR1 and CDR2: MDHEN, SYDVKM. With V trimmed by 10 bases and J by 3 bases, 13 bases remained unmatched. The CDR3 runs 15 residues. CDR3 bases: TGTGCCATCGAAAGTCCCGACAGGGGATACACTGAAGCTTTCTTT. Residues: CAIESPDRGYTEAFF. Full variable domain (missing parts from reference TRBV28 and TRBJ1-1): DVKVTQSSRYLVKRTGEKVFLECVQDMDHENMFWYRQDPGLGLRLIYFSYDVKMKEKGDIPEGYSVSREKKERFSLILESASTNQTSMYLCAIESPDRGYTEAFFGQGTRLTVV.

The chain carries TRBV6-2 or TRBV6-3 and TRBJ2-1, with D tentatively TRBD1 (7 bases). Germline V gene sequence: CDR1 MNHEY, CDR2 SVGEGT. The V gene lost 5 bases and the J gene lost 7 bases, with 18 bases spanning the gap. The CDR3 extends over 15 amino acids. CDR3 sequence (DNA): TGTGCCAGCAGTCCCCCCGGCAGGGGGGTGAATGAGCAGTTCTTC. Amino acid sequence: CASSPPGRGVNEQFF.

The count of this clone is one. The V gene is TRBV7-9, the J gene TRBJ2-7; TRBD1 might be the D (6 bases). The germline V and J ends were trimmed by 2 bases and 2 bases, with 7 bases remaining between them. The CDR3 covers 13 residues. CDR1 is SEHNR and CDR2 is FQNEAQ in the germline V gene (reference sequence). CDR3 amino acids: CASSLQGPYEQYF. Written as DNA, the CDR3 is TGTGCCAGCAGCTTACAGGGGCCCTACGAGCAGTACTTC.

The chain is built from TRBV6-4 and TRBJ1-2, with 9 bases identical to TRBD1. The CDR3 length is 13 residues. From germline, CDR1 is MRHNA and CDR2 SNTAGT. The V segment lost 2 bases and the J segment 5 bases; nucleotides outside the gene matches: 0. The CDR3 bases are TGTGCCAGCAGTGACGACAGGGGGTATGGCTACACCTTC. This gives the protein CASSDDRGYGYTF.

The V and J genes are TRBV28 and TRBJ1-3; no clear D. Germline CDR1 and CDR2: MDHEN and SYDVKM. V lost 6 bases and J lost 7, with 16 bases in between. CDR3 length: 14 residues. CDR3 in DNA: TGTGCCAGCAGCCCCCAATTTAATACTAACACCATATATTTT. Amino acids: CASSPQFNTNTIYF.

This chain uses TRBV11-2 with TRBJ1-5; D gene ambiguous. Trimming left V 2 bases short and J 5 bases short, with 7 bases between. The germline V gene has CDR1 SGHAT and CDR2 FQNNGV. CDR3 length: 13 residues. The CDR3 here is CASSLNSYQPQHF. CDR3 in DNA: TGTGCCAGCAGCTTAAACAGCTATCAGCCCCAGCATTTT. Looking up the rest from reference TRBV11-2 and TRBJ1-5 gives the full variable domain: EAGVAQSPRYKIIEKRQSVAFWCNPISGHATLYWYQQILGQGPKLLIQFQNNGVVDDSQLPKDRFSAERLKGVDSTLKIQPAKLEDSAVYLCASSLNSYQPQHFGDGTRLSIL.

The chain employs TRBV24-1 and TRBJ2-3; the match to TRBD2 covers 7 bases. The V and J ends lost 7 bases and 4 bases, in that order; junction bases with no gene match: 4. The germline gives CDR1 KGHDR, CDR2 SFDVKD. The CDR3 totals 13 residues. CDR3 in DNA: TGTGCCACCAGACCTAGCGGAGCAGATACGCAGTATTTT. Its translation is CATRPSGADTQYF.